These T cell receptor beta chains were read from a single sample in a study of blood T cell repertoires in COVID-19. TCRdb's table, derived via immunoSEQ multiplex PCR, lists solely in-frame clones and lacks some. The data hold approximately 160,000 clones, with over 75% observed a single time. The sample taken for sequencing was peripheral blood. The receptors here all came from a man between 70 and 80 years old with acute or convalescent COVID-19. CDR3s include the opening cysteine and the closing phenylalanine or tryptophan. Fields, in order: J gene, clone size, V gene, CDR3 length, CDR3 protein. Rows may omit the clone size; those that give it use once, few, many or a size class.

TRBJ1-4 . TRBV7-8 15 CASSLRGGVNEKLFF
TRBJ2-7 . TRBV5-1 15 CASSLAGTAEDEQYF
TRBJ2-1 . TRBV18 18 CASSLEGIWASGSYEQFF
TRBJ2-5 once TRBV27 14 CASSTYKGLETQYF
TRBJ1-1 medium-sized TRBV30 12 CAWGLRNTEAFF
TRBJ1-1 . TRBV5-1 19 CASTSTNAGVGHINTEAFF
TRBJ2-1 . TRBV7-3 16 CASSLTVTRGNNEQFF
TRBJ1-5 . TRBV28 14 CASGNTGGGQPQHF
TRBJ1-3 . TRBV20-1 14 CSASLTISGNTIYF
TRBJ1-1 . TRBV7-9 18 CASSLASGQGARNTEAFF
TRBJ1-4 . TRBV5-1 15 CASSLTGKGGEKLFF
TRBJ2-1 . TRBV27 18 CASSLVFIAGGPYNEQFF
TRBJ1-1 . TRBV7-2 14 CASSTRDRLTWAFF
TRBJ2-2 . TRBV25-1 18 CASSGEWTGDSNTGELFF
TRBJ2-1 many TRBV7-2 16 CASSLATGGNYNEQFF
TRBJ2-1 once TRBV7-9 14 CASSVSGGATEQFF
TRBJ1-4 few TRBV6-6 13 CATNRGPNEKLFF
TRBJ1-2 . TRBV5-1 15 CASSLETGIYRGYTF
TRBJ1-4 . TRBV6-1 18 CASSEVGRGLPKNEKLFF
TRBJ1-6 . TRBV6-5 14 CASRKSHGGSPLHF
TRBJ2-5 few TRBV19 13 CASSIGDRGTQYF
TRBJ1-3 . TRBV6-5 15 CASSYRRYSGNTIYF
TRBJ2-1 . TRBV7-2 16 CASSPLRQGVGNEQFF